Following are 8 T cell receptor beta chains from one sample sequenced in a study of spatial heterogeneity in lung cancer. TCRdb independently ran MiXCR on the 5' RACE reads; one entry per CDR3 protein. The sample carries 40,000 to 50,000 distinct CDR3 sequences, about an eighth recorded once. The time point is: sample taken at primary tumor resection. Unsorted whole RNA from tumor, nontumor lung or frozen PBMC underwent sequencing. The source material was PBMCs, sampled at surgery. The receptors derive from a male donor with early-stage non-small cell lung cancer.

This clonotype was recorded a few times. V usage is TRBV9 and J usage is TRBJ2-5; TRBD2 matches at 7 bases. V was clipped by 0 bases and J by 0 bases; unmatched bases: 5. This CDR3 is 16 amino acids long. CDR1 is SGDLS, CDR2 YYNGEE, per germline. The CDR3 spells CASSVDLAVYQETQYF. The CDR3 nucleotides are TGTGCCAGCAGCGTAGATCTAGCGGTCTACCAAGAGACCCAGTACTTC.

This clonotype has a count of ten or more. CDR3 sequence: CASSLRGTRPRGETQYF. Written as DNA, the CDR3 is TGTGCCAGCAGCTTAAGGGGGACACGACCCCGGGGAGAGACCCAGTACTTC. This chain links TRBV7-8 with TRBJ2-5; TRBD1 might be the D (6 bases). The CDR3 extends over 17 amino acids. V was clipped by 2 bases and J by 4 bases, with 20 bases between them. Germline CDR1 reads SGHVS; CDR2 reads FQNEAQ.

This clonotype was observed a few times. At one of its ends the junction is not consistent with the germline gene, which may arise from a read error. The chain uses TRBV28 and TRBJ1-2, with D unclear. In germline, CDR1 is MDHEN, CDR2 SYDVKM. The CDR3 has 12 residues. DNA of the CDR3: TGTGCCAGCAGTCCCCTACTGGCCCGGGCAGCCTTC. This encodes CASSPLLARAAF.

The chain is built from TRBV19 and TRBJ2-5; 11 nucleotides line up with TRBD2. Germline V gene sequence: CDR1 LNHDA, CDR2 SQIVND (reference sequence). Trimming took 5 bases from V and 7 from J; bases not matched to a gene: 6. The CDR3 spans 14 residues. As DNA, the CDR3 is TGTGCCAGTAGTGGAGGTAGCGGGGGGGTGACCCAGTACTTC. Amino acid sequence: CASSGGSGGVTQYF.

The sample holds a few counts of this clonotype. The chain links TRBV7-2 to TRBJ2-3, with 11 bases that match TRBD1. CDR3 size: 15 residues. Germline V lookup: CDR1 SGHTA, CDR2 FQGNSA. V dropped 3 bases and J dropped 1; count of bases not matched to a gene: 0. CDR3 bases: TGTGCCAGCAGCTTGGGACAGGGGGGCACAGATACGCAGTATTTT. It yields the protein CASSLGQGGTDTQYF.

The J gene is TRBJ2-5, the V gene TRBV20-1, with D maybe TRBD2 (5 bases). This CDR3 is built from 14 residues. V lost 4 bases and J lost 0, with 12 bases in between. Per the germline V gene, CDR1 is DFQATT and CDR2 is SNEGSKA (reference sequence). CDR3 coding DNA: TGCAGTGCTATTTCGGACGGGAACCAAGAGACCCAGTACTTC. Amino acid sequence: CSAISDGNQETQYF.

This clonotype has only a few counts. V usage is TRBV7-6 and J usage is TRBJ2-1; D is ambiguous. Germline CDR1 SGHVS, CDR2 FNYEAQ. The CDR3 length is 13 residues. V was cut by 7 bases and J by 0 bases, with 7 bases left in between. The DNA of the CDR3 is TGTGCCAGCACTGTCAGCTCCTACAATGAGCAGTTCTTC. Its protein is CASTVSSYNEQFF.

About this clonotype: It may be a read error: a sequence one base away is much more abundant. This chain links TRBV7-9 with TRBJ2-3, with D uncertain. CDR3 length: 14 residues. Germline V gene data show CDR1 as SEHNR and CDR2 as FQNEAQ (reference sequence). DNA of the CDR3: TGTGTCAGCAGCTTAGAAGGCCACACAGATACGCAGTATTTT. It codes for CVSSLEGHTDTQYF.